Below, 24 T cell receptor beta chains from the same sample are listed, as sequenced in a study of T cell changes during pregnancy in multiple sclerosis. Data came from immunoSEQ multiplex PCR; TCRdb stores just in-frame clones and leaves some out. Here the sample spans tens of thousands of clones, 80% to 95% being singletons. Sequences were derived from CD4+ T cells from peripheral blood mononuclear cells, sampled after pregnancy. These receptors all stem from a female donor in good health, enrolled as a control in a pregnancy study.

The chain has TRBV19 and TRBJ1-5; tentative D call: TRBD1 (6 bases). This CDR3 region has 14 residues. Germline V gene data show CDR1 as LNHDA and CDR2 as SQIVND (reference sequence). V gave up 3 bases and J gave up 1 base, with 7 bases separating them. The CDR3 is CASSIQGSNQPQHF. The DNA of the CDR3 is TGTGCCAGTAGTATCCAGGGGAGCAATCAGCCCCAGCATTTT.

The chain links TRBV2 to TRBJ2-7; 10 nucleotides line up with TRBD2. The germline V gene has CDR1 SNHLY and CDR2 FYNNEI. The CDR3 loop spans 14 amino acids. The V segment lost 6 bases and the J segment 5 bases; nucleotides outside the gene matches: 7. Written as DNA, the CDR3 is TGTGCCAGCAGGGAGACTAGCGGGCTTAACGAGCAGTACTTC. Translating gives CASRETSGLNEQYF. Looking up the rest from reference TRBV2 and TRBJ2-7 gives the full variable domain: EPEVTQTPSHQVTQMGQEVILRCVPISNHLYFYWYRQILGQKVEFLVSFYNNEISEKSEIFDDQFSVERPDGSNFTLKIRSTKLEDSAMYFCASRETSGLNEQYFGPGTRLTVT.

This chain uses TRBV7-3 with TRBJ2-1; TRBD1 matches 8 bases. V shed 2 bases, J shed 7 bases, and the junction held 7 bases outside the gene matches. The CDR3 runs to 15 residues. CDR1 and CDR2 from the germline V gene are SGHTA and FQGTGA. The CDR3, as DNA: TGTGCCAGCAGCTTAGGTCAGGGGGCTAGTAATGAGCAGTTCTTC. It codes for CASSLGQGASNEQFF. Combining the CDR3 with reference TRBV7-3 and TRBJ2-1 gives the whole variable domain GAGVSQTPSNKVTEKGKYVELRCDPISGHTALYWYRQSLGQGPEFLIYFQGTGAADDSGLPNDRFFAVRPEGSVSTLKIQRTERGDSAVYLCASSLGQGASNEQFFGPGTRLTVL.

This chain links TRBV4-2 with TRBJ1-3; 8 bases match TRBD1. The junction had 16 bases not matched to a gene; V was cut back by 0 bases and J by 0 bases. The CDR3 has 21 amino acids. CDR1 and CDR2 (germline): LGHNA, YNFKEQ. CDR3 nucleotide sequence: TGTGCCAGCAGCCAAGAGGGGATGGCCAGGGGGCGCTTGACCTCTGGAAACACCATATATTTT. Protein product: CASSQEGMARGRLTSGNTIYF.

This chain connects TRBV19 to TRBJ1-6; D ambiguous. Trimming stripped 5 bases from V and 9 bases from J, with 17 bases between. The germline CDR1 and CDR2 sequences are LNHDA and SQIVND (reference sequence). The CDR3 runs to 15 residues. The CDR3 bases are TGTGCCAGTAGTTCCGGTAGAGCCAACGGTTCACCCCTCCACTTT. Translated: CASSSGRANGSPLHF.

The chain employs TRBV10-2 and TRBJ2-5, with D perhaps TRBD1 (5 bases). V was clipped by 5 bases and J by 1 base, with 8 bases between them. CDR1 WSHSY and CDR2 SAAADI come from the germline V gene. This CDR3 comprises 13 residues. CDR3 DNA: TGCGCCAGCAGTCCGGACACCCAAGAGACCCAGTACTTC. It translates to CASSPDTQETQYF.

The V gene is TRBV28, the J gene TRBJ2-2, with 8 bases aligning to TRBD2. Per the germline V gene, CDR1 is MDHEN and CDR2 is SYDVKM. Germline trimming cut 2 bases from V and 5 bases from J; bases unmatched to any gene: 10. The CDR3 contains 17 residues. The CDR3 region has the DNA TGTGCCAGCAGTTTAATCGGAGCGGGAGAGGGTACCGGGGAGCTGTTTTTT. It specifies CASSLIGAGEGTGELFF. The variable domain in full, completed from reference TRBV28 and TRBJ2-2, reads DVKVTQSSRYLVKRTGEKVFLECVQDMDHENMFWYRQDPGLGLRLIYFSYDVKMKEKGDIPEGYSVSREKKERFSLILESASTNQTSMYLCASSLIGAGEGTGELFFGEGSRLTVL.

This chain connects TRBV7-8 to TRBJ1-2; D gene uncertain. There are 17 residues in the CDR3. Trimming pared 0 bases from V and 6 bases from J, leaving 20 bases between. Germline V gene sequence: CDR1 SGHVS, CDR2 FQNEAQ. As DNA, the CDR3 is TGTGCCAGCAGCTTAGCGCGGGTGACCCTCGGTCGAAATGGCTACACCTTC. Translation: CASSLARVTLGRNGYTF.

This clone showed up just once. The CDR3 protein is CASSYSGELYEQYF. CDR3 coding DNA: TGCGCCAGCAGCTATAGCGGGGAACTCTACGAGCAGTACTTC. The genes are TRBV5-1 and TRBJ2-7; TRBD2 aligns across 8 bases. Trimming at V came to 3 bases and at J to 3 bases, leaving 5 bases not matched to a gene. Germline CDR1 SGHRS, CDR2 YFSETQ. CDR3 length equals 14 residues.

This chain connects TRBV4-2 to TRBJ1-1, with a weak D call TRBD1 (6 bases). The V end lost 4 bases, the J end lost 5 bases, and 14 bases lay between the germline ends. The CDR3 extends over 14 amino acids. Per the germline V gene, CDR1 is LGHNA and CDR2 is YNFKEQ. CDR3 sequence reads: CASSLDRLGTEAFF. The CDR3 coding sequence is TGTGCCAGCAGCCTTGACAGGCTGGGGACTGAAGCTTTCTTT.

This clone has more than one count but fewer than ten. The chain employs TRBV18 and TRBJ1-1; the D gene is possibly TRBD1 (5 bases). The length of the CDR3 is 16 residues. Per germline, CDR1 KGHSH and CDR2 LQKENI. The V gene lost 1 base and the J gene lost 4 bases, with 16 bases spanning the gap. The CDR3, as DNA: TGTGCCAGCTCACCACAAGGGGCATTCTCGGGCACTGAAGCTTTCTTT. It is translated as CASSPQGAFSGTEAFF.

This chain links TRBV5-4 with TRBJ2-5; 9 positions match TRBD1. With 4 bases clipped from V and 5 bases from J, the junction kept 9 bases outside the gene matches. The CDR3 is 15 amino acids. The germline CDR1 and CDR2 sequences are SGHNT and YYREEE (reference sequence). The DNA of the CDR3 is TGTGCCAGCAGCCACAAACAGGGGGCGGGGGAGACCCAGTACTTC. Its translation: CASSHKQGAGETQYF.

The chain is built from TRBV5-1 and TRBJ2-3; 8 nucleotides agree with TRBD1. The V and J ends lost 5 bases and 2 bases, in that order; junction bases with no gene match: 4. Per germline, CDR1 SGHRS and CDR2 YFSETQ. CDR3 length equals 14 residues. The DNA for the CDR3 is TGCGCCAGCAGTAACAGGGGGGACACAGATACGCAGTATTTT. Translating it yields CASSNRGDTDTQYF.

V and J are TRBV28 and TRBJ2-2; D possibly corresponds to TRBD2 (5 bases). Germline values: CDR1 MDHEN, CDR2 SYDVKM. The V and J ends lost 8 bases and 4 bases respectively, with 8 bases between them. This CDR3 comprises 12 residues. The CDR3 here is CASLGSTGELFF. CDR3 coding DNA: TGTGCCAGCCTAGGGAGCACCGGGGAGCTGTTTTTT.

The count of this clone is one. This chain links TRBV5-1 with TRBJ1-1, with D possibly being TRBD1 (5 bases). The germline CDR1 and CDR2 sequences are SGHRS and YFSETQ. V was pared by 2 bases and J by 3 bases, with 20 bases between. The CDR3 totals 17 residues. CDR3 residues: CASSFVAQSWGDTEAFF. As DNA, the CDR3 is TGCGCCAGCAGCTTCGTGGCCCAAAGTTGGGGGGACACTGAAGCTTTCTTT.

This clone was seen just once. J is TRBJ2-3 and V is TRBV5-1, with no clear D. The CDR3 runs 15 residues. CDR1 and CDR2 (germline): SGHRS, YFSETQ. V gave up 1 base and J gave up 0 bases, with 9 bases separating them. The CDR3, as DNA: TGCGCCAGCAGCTTGTTCCAGAGGAGCACAGATACGCAGTATTTT. Amino acid sequence: CASSLFQRSTDTQYF.

The chain recombines TRBV2 with TRBJ1-5; 9 nucleotides agree with TRBD1. CDR3 length: 16 residues. Germline CDR1 is SNHLY and CDR2 is FYNNEI. V lost 4 bases and J lost 7; bases outside the gene matches: 11. CDR3 DNA sequence: TGTGCCAGCAGTGCGCCGGGACAGGGATCAAGACAGCCCCAGCATTTT. This translates into CASSAPGQGSRQPQHF.

This chain joins TRBV18 and TRBJ2-3; D is uncertain. Trimming left V 4 bases short and J 2 bases short, with 10 bases between. Looked up from germline, CDR1 is KGHSH and CDR2 is LQKENI. There are 14 residues in the CDR3. CDR3 loop: CASSLAATTDTQYF. The CDR3 DNA reads as TGTGCCAGCTCACTAGCCGCCACCACAGATACGCAGTATTTT.

The chain recombines TRBV11-2 with TRBJ2-1; 7 bases align to TRBD1. The J segment lost 3 bases and the V segment lost 7 bases, leaving 9 bases of the junction unmatched. Germline loops: CDR1 SGHAT, CDR2 FQNNGV. The CDR3 totals 15 residues. CDR3 bases: TGTGCCAGCACCACCGGGACAGAAATCTACAATGAGCAGTTCTTC. Its translation is CASTTGTEIYNEQFF. Filled out from reference TRBV11-2 and TRBJ2-1, the complete variable domain reads EAGVAQSPRYKIIEKRQSVAFWCNPISGHATLYWYQQILGQGPKLLIQFQNNGVVDDSQLPKDRFSAERLKGVDSTLKIQPAKLEDSAVYLCASTTGTEIYNEQFFGPGTRLTVL.

This clone has only one observation. This chain uses TRBV28 with TRBJ2-3; the D is unclear. The CDR3 has 11 residues. V was clipped by 7 bases and J by 1 base, with 3 bases between them. Germline V CDR1 and CDR2: MDHEN, SYDVKM. CDR3 in DNA: TGTGCCAGCACCGGCACAGATACGCAGTATTTT. This sequence encodes CASTGTDTQYF.

V and J are TRBV7-8 and TRBJ2-1; 16 nucleotides align to TRBD2. The CDR3 loop spans 15 amino acids. Germline V CDR1 and CDR2: SGHVS, FQNEAQ. J was trimmed by 8 bases and V by 7 bases; bases with no gene match: 5. CDR3: CASTPGLAGGHEQFF. CDR3 coding DNA: TGTGCCAGCACCCCGGGACTAGCGGGAGGGCATGAGCAGTTCTTC. Complete variable domain (other parts from reference TRBV7-8 and TRBJ2-1): GAGVSQSPRYKVAKRGQDVALRCDPISGHVSLFWYQQALGQGPEFLTYFQNEAQLDKSGLPSDRFFAERPEGSVSTLKIQRTQQEDSAVYLCASTPGLAGGHEQFFGPGTRLTVL.

V and J are TRBV13 and TRBJ2-2; 10 positions agree with TRBD2. Germline trimming cut 5 bases from V and 2 bases from J; bases unmatched to any gene: 8. The CDR3 runs to 17 residues. Germline V gene data show CDR1 as PRHDT and CDR2 as FYEKMQ (reference sequence). CDR3 nucleotides: TGTGCCAGCAGCGCGAATGGACTAGCGGATAACACCGGGGAGCTGTTTTTT. This sequence encodes CASSANGLADNTGELFF.

This clone has a handful of counts. The V call is TRBV10-3, the J call TRBJ2-1, with 9 bases identical to TRBD1. The V segment lost 7 bases and the J segment 6 bases; nucleotides outside the gene matches: 7. Germline CDR1 and CDR2: ENHRY and SYGVKD. CDR3 size: 14 residues. Written as DNA, the CDR3 is TGTGCCATCATGGAGACAGGGGGGGGCAATGAGCAGTTCTTC. Translation: CAIMETGGGNEQFF.

The chain couples TRBV19 to TRBJ2-7; 8 bases map to TRBD2. After removal of 3 bases from V and 2 bases from J, the junction contained 6 bases not matched to a gene. CDR1 is LNHDA and CDR2 is SQIVND in the germline V gene (reference sequence). The CDR3 spans 15 residues. Here the CDR3 reads CASSITSGPTYEQYF. The CDR3 DNA is TGTGCCAGTAGTATCACTAGCGGACCCACCTACGAGCAGTACTTC.